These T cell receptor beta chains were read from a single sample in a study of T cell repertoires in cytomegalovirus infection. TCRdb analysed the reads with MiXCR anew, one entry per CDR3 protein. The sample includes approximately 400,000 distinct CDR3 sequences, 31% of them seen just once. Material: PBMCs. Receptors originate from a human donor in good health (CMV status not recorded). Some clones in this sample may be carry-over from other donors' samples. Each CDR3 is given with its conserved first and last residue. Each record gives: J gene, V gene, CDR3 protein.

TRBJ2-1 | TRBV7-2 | CASSPGQLNNEQLF
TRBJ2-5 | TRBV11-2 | CASSLGFSGGGETQYF
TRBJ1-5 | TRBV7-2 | CASSSRWGLDQPQHF
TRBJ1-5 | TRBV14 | CASSHSGGPQHF
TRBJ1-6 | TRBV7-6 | CASSLQSGANSSPLHF
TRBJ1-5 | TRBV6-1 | CASSTGSPGQPQHF
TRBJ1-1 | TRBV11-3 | CASSQYKSTEAFF
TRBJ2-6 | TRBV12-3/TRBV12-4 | CASIFLASWANVLTF
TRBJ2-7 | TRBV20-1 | CSASPPTSGAYEQYF
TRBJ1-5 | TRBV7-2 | CASKLQGMNQPQHF
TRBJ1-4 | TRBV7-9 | CASSPDGSIEQRFF
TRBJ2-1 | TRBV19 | CASSPTSLDEQFF
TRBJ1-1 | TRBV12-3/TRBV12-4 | CASNRGGRTEAFF
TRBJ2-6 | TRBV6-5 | CATRTRLTPSGANVLTF
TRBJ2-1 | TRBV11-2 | CASSRTSGGQLLSYNEQFF
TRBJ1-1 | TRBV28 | CASSLNRGYTEAFF
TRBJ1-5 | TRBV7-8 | CASSSRTGGPRPQHF
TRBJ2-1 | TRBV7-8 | CASSLDGRWKNEQFF
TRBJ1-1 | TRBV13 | CASSLGPGVGLNTEAFF
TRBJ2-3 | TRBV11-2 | CASSLSTVLTDTQYF